This T cell receptor beta chain was identified during a study of blood T cell repertoires in COVID-19. CDR1 SEHNR and CDR2 FQNEAQ come from the germline V gene (reference sequence). This CDR3 contains 14 residues. Trimming pared 1 base from V and 7 bases from J, leaving 11 bases between. The method was immunoSEQ multiplex PCR; TCRdb's version includes in-frame clones alone and lacks a portion of them. The sample has 200,000 to 250,000 clones, 70% to 90% seen once. Sequenced input: PBMCs or T cells enriched from blood (not recorded which). The chain links TRBV7-9 to TRBJ1-5, with D possibly matching TRBD1 (6 bases). The receptor was isolated from a man aged 25 to 45 who had recovered from COVID-19. The CDR3 DNA reads as TGTGCCAGCAGCTTAGTAGGGGGGGAACAGCCCCAGCATTTT. Its protein is CASSLVGGEQPQHF.